This T cell receptor (beta chain) originates from a study of CD8 T cells in Susac syndrome. Study-wide points: By the study's own acknowledgment, its TCR sequencing and HLA analysis included relatively few individuals.

Sequencing of TCR beta, carried out with a high-throughput approach, was applied to CD8+ and CD4+ T cells from the blood. Multiple sclerosis controls were treatment-naive patients with stable or active relapsing-remitting disease. A remark on this clonotype: Its antigen remains unidentified.

Reverse transcription of roughly 0.5 to 1 ug RNA was carried out with random hexamers. One entry per CDR3 protein, called by TCRdb with MiXCR from the immunoSEQ multiplex PCR reads. The sample comprises around 270,000 distinct CDR3 sequences, approximately 89% of which are singletons, and around 0.18% rests with the top ten. This TCR derives from a human donor with multiple sclerosis. The sequenced material came from CD8+ T cells from PBMCs.

The DNA of the CDR3 is TGTGCCAGCAGCCACAGGACCTTCTATGGCTACACCTTC. This gives the protein CASSHRTFYGYTF. This chain joins TRBV14 and TRBJ1-2; D gene unclear. The V gene's germline CDR1 is SGHDN and CDR2 FVKESK. V lost 3 bases to trimming and J lost 4 bases, with 9 bases between them. The CDR3 extends over 13 amino acids.